Below are 22 T cell receptor beta chains sequenced from a single sample in a study of blood T cell repertoires in COVID-19. Method: immunoSEQ multiplex PCR; TCRdb's copy keeps in-frame clones and lacks some. The sample shows 150,000 or so clones, less than 85% of them seen only once. The sequencing input was PBMCs or T cells enriched from blood (not recorded which). These receptors originate from a man in his forties or fifties who had recovered from COVID-19.

The table lists this clone with a few counts. The gene calls are TRBV5-1 and TRBJ1-2; D is possibly TRBD1 (5 bases). CDR1 is SGHRS, CDR2 YFSETQ, per germline. The V gene lost 0 bases and the J gene lost 3 bases, with 12 bases spanning the gap. This CDR3 region has 15 residues. The chain's CDR3 is CASSLGDLGDYGYTF. CDR3 in DNA: TGCGCCAGCAGCTTGGGGGACTTAGGGGACTATGGCTACACCTTC.

CDR3 nucleotide sequence: TGTGCCAGCAGTTCCGGGACAGGGTTTTACAATGAGCAGTTCTTC. Translated: CASSSGTGFYNEQFF. The chain combines TRBV7-8 with TRBJ2-1; 9 nucleotides line up with TRBD1. The CDR3 contains 15 residues. From germline, CDR1 is SGHVS and CDR2 FQNEAQ. J gave up 4 bases and V 6 bases, and 7 bases lay outside the gene matches.

The chain is built from TRBV11-3 and TRBJ1-1; TRBD1 aligns across 11 bases. From germline, CDR1 is SGHNT and CDR2 YENEEA. J was trimmed by 7 bases and V by 5 bases; bases with no gene match: 6. The CDR3 length is 14 residues. This chain's CDR3 is CASSRTGGSGEAFF. For the CDR3, the DNA is TGTGCCAGCAGCCGGACAGGGGGCTCAGGTGAAGCTTTCTTT.

This clone has only one observation. This sample also contains other DNA sequences that code for the same CDR3. The rearrangement joins TRBV4-1 to TRBJ2-7, with TRBD1 identical over 8 bases. With V trimmed by 0 bases and J by 4 bases, 5 bases remained unmatched. The germline gives CDR1 MGHRA, CDR2 YSYEKL. The CDR3 has 15 amino acids. CDR3 residues: CASSQDPGGTYEQYF. The CDR3 DNA is TGCGCCAGCAGCCAAGACCCAGGGGGCACGTACGAGCAGTACTTC.

The chain recombines TRBV27 with TRBJ2-3, with D possibly matching TRBD2 (7 bases). CDR3 size: 13 residues. Germline V lookup: CDR1 MNHEY, CDR2 SMNVEV (reference sequence). The CDR3 DNA follows: TGTGCGACGGGGGGCTCGGGCACAGATACGCAGTATTTT. The encoded protein is CATGGSGTDTQYF.

The chain is built from TRBV27 and TRBJ1-4, with a weak D call TRBD1 (5 bases). With 1 base removed from V and 8 bases from J, the gap between germline ends came to 23 bases. The CDR3 contains 18 residues. From germline, CDR1 is MNHEY and CDR2 SMNVEV (reference sequence). The DNA of the CDR3 is TGTGCCAGCAGTTTATGGGGCCACCGTATGGGTTACGGAGAAAAACTGTTTTTT. This gives the protein CASSLWGHRMGYGEKLFF.

The chain uses TRBV11-2 and TRBJ2-7; D is perhaps TRBD1 (6 bases). The CDR3 has 14 amino acids. Looked up from germline, CDR1 is SGHAT and CDR2 is FQNNGV. V shed 1 base and J shed 6 bases, with 13 bases lying between them. DNA for the CDR3: TGTGCCAGCAGCTTAGGGTATACAGGGTTCGAGCAGTACTTC. This codes for CASSLGYTGFEQYF.

The chain couples TRBV7-2 to TRBJ1-1; 11 bases fit TRBD1. CDR3 length: 15 residues. Losses at the gene ends were 4 bases for V and 4 bases for J; bases not matched to a gene: 5. From germline, CDR1 is SGHTA and CDR2 FQGNSA. CDR3 in DNA: TGTGCCAGCAGCTCGCGGACAGGGGGCCTCACTGAAGCTTTCTTT. Its translation is CASSSRTGGLTEAFF.

J is TRBJ1-3 and V is TRBV27; no clear D gene. V gave up 6 bases and J gave up 3 bases, with 9 bases separating them. The germline V gene encodes CDR1 MNHEY and CDR2 SMNVEV (reference sequence). This CDR3 contains 13 residues. The CDR3 DNA sequence: TGTGCCAGCAGCCCGGGAGTTGGAAACACCATATATTTT. Its protein is CASSPGVGNTIYF.

This clone was found a few times. CDR3 nucleotides: TGTGCCAGCAGTCCCGAAACAGGGGGCGCGGGCTACACCTTC. This encodes CASSPETGGAGYTF. The chain joins TRBV6-2 or TRBV6-3 to TRBJ1-2; 9 bases match TRBD1. V lost 5 bases and J lost 8; bases outside the gene matches: 9. Germline CDR1 MNHEY, CDR2 SVGEGT. The CDR3 loop spans 14 amino acids.

This chain uses TRBV6-5 with TRBJ2-5; 11 bases align to TRBD2. CDR3 length: 16 residues. Germline CDR1 is MNHEY and CDR2 is SVGAGI. Trimming cost V 4 bases and J 4 bases; bases outside gene matches: 8. The CDR3 reads CASSSDLAGGGETQYF. DNA of the CDR3: TGTGCCAGCAGTTCCGATCTAGCGGGGGGTGGAGAGACCCAGTACTTC.

This clone was recorded only once. The V gene is TRBV11-2, the J gene TRBJ2-7, with TRBD2 as a possible D gene (7 bases). The CDR3 is 15 amino acids. The germline V gene encodes CDR1 SGHAT and CDR2 FQNNGV. The V end was cut by 5 bases, the J end by 4 bases, with 18 bases between. CDR3 amino acids: CASSPVRGRGYEQYF. The CDR3 DNA reads TGTGCCAGCAGCCCCGTGCGGGGGCGGGGGTACGAGCAGTACTTC.

The chain joins TRBV19 to TRBJ2-2; D remains unclear. The germline V gene has CDR1 LNHDA and CDR2 SQIVND (reference sequence). The CDR3 totals 14 residues. V gave up 8 bases and J gave up 2 bases, with 12 bases separating them. CDR3 bases: TGTGCCAGTCGGTCCCCTCTCAACACCGGGGAGCTGTTTTTT. Protein product: CASRSPLNTGELFF. The variable domain in full, completed from reference TRBV19 and TRBJ2-2, reads DGGITQSPKYLFRKEGQNVTLSCEQNLNHDAMYWYRQDPGQGLRLIYYSQIVNDFQKGDIAEGYSVSREKKESFPLTVTSAQKNPTAFYLCASRSPLNTGELFFGEGSRLTVL.

This chain links TRBV15 with TRBJ2-7; no clear D gene. The length of the CDR3 is 15 residues. CDR1 is LNHNV, CDR2 YYDKDF, per germline (reference sequence). V was pared by 0 bases and J by 2 bases, with 11 bases between. The CDR3 here is CATSREIGRTYEQYF. As DNA, the CDR3 is TGTGCCACCAGCAGAGAAATTGGCCGAACCTACGAGCAGTACTTC.

Points on this clone: Other DNA sequences in the same sample also yield this CDR3. This rearrangement joins TRBV18 to TRBJ1-5; no reliable D call. Germline V gene sequence: CDR1 KGHSH, CDR2 LQKENI. CDR3 length: 14 residues. Trimming removed 6 bases at V and 2 bases at J, with 11 bases between. This CDR3 reads CASSPSGGNQPQHF. The DNA of the CDR3 is TGTGCCAGCTCGCCCAGTGGAGGCAATCAGCCCCAGCATTTT.

The chain employs TRBV5-1 and TRBJ1-4; D is perhaps TRBD1 (5 bases). The CDR3 length is 14 residues. Germline CDR1 is SGHRS and CDR2 is YFSETQ. Trimming shortened V by 0 bases and J by 6 bases, and 9 bases separated the two germline ends. CDR3 protein: CASSLASTDEKLFF. In nucleotides, the CDR3 is TGCGCCAGCAGCTTGGCTTCGACAGATGAAAAACTGTTTTTT.

DNA of the CDR3: TGTGCCGTCCAGCGGGGGGACTACGAGCAGTACTTC. Its translation is CAVQRGDYEQYF. The chain joins TRBV6-5 to TRBJ2-7; 9 nucleotides match TRBD2. Germline V gene data show CDR1 as MNHEY and CDR2 as SVGAGI. The CDR3 runs to 12 residues. J was trimmed by 3 bases and V by 11 bases; bases with no gene match: 5.

The chain has TRBV15 and TRBJ1-2; no clear D. Germline V gene sequence: CDR1 LNHNV, CDR2 YYDKDF (reference sequence). V lost 4 bases and J lost 4, with 13 bases in between. The CDR3 spans 14 residues. The DNA for the CDR3 is TGTGCCACCAGCAATCCTCCAGTCCTCTATGGCTACACCTTC. It encodes CATSNPPVLYGYTF.

The chain recombines TRBV2 with TRBJ2-1, with 7 bases aligning to TRBD1. Germline CDR1 and CDR2: SNHLY and FYNNEI. Losses at the gene ends were 5 bases for V and 8 bases for J; bases not matched to a gene: 6. This CDR3 is built from 13 residues. CDR3 sequence reads: CASSLTGWDEQFF. CDR3 DNA sequence: TGTGCCAGCAGTTTGACAGGGTGGGATGAGCAGTTCTTC.

This chain connects TRBV6-5 to TRBJ1-2; D is undetermined. The germline V gene has CDR1 MNHEY and CDR2 SVGAGI. The V end was cut by 2 bases, the J end by 2 bases, with 15 bases between. The CDR3 is made up of 16 amino acids. CDR3 DNA sequence: TGTGCCAGCAGTTACGGCCCAACCGTGCTGAACTATGGCTACACCTTC. This codes for CASSYGPTVLNYGYTF.

This clone has just one count. This chain joins TRBV27 and TRBJ1-6; tentative D call: TRBD1 (6 bases). V lost 5 bases and J lost 7, with 12 bases in between. Germline loops: CDR1 MNHEY, CDR2 SMNVEV (reference sequence). There are 14 residues in the CDR3. This chain's CDR3 is CASSEDSRNSPLHF. The CDR3 DNA is TGTGCCAGCAGTGAGGACAGCCGAAATTCACCCCTCCACTTT.

The chain has TRBV6-2 or TRBV6-3 and TRBJ2-1; D perhaps matches TRBD1 (8 bases). This CDR3 contains 15 residues. Trimming cost V 2 bases and J 3 bases, with 11 bases left between them. The germline CDR1 and CDR2 sequences are MNHEY and SVGEGT. CDR3 loop: CASSYSGTGYNEQFF. The CDR3 DNA reads TGTGCCAGCAGTTACAGCGGGACAGGCTACAATGAGCAGTTCTTC.